The clone carrying this TCR beta chain was observed a single time. The antigen is not known. The template was RNA from unsorted bulk tissue. Distant lung tissue was collected more than 3 cm away from the tumor edge. This entry comes from a study of tumor and adjacent non-tumor tissue in lung cancer. The overall study: Patients were aged about 30 to 76, some 10 men and roughly 5 women, stage I to III.

TCRbeta libraries were built with three rounds of nested PCR, modified from ARM-PCR. TCRdb reprocessed the multiplex PCR reads with MiXCR, giving one entry per CDR3 protein. The table shows some 80,000 distinct CDR3 sequences, with about 80% occurring only once. General study findings and limits: Tumor tissue had significantly higher TCR diversity than normal lung. Tumor TCR diversity, when higher, was linked to shorter survival. Normal lung showed higher cumulative top 100 clone frequency than tumor.

Specimen: distant non-tumor lung tissue. This receptor was identified in a man aged 70-80 years with non-small cell lung cancer.

This CDR3 reads CANRFPGPSSHKQFF. CDR3 nucleotides: TGCGCCAACAGGTTCCCGGGACCCTCTTCTCATAAGCAGTTCTTC. V gene TRBV10-2 combines with J gene TRBJ2-1; D may correspond to TRBD1 or TRBD2 (5 bases each). The CDR3 extends over 15 amino acids. V lost 10 bases to trimming and J lost 11 bases, with 27 bases between them. Germline-derived CDR1 and CDR2 are WSHSY and SAAADI.